This T cell receptor (beta chain) stems from a study of T cells in Graves' hyperthyroidism and ophthalmopathy. Patients aged 18 to 65 with hyperthyroidism were newly diagnosed, with duration under 2 months. Diagnosing involved the use of clinical symptoms, serum thyroxine and TRAb, thyroid ultrasound and orbital computed tomography. The sample of blood was obtained at first hyperthyroidism diagnosis (before any ophthalmopathy symptoms). PBMCs were derived from around 10 ml fresh peripheral blood. Amplification of TCR beta CDR3 regions used RNA as the template. The primer set for the first-round RT-PCR of the TCR CDR3 was HTBI. TCRdb independently ran MiXCR on the multiplex PCR reads; one entry per CDR3 protein. Of a few hundred thousand distinct CDR3 sequences detected, roughly 14% appear once; the ten largest clones hold more than 4.5%. CDR1 and CDR2 from the germline V gene are DFQATT and SNEGSKA (reference sequence). Between the trimmed V and J ends, which lost 6 bases and 4 bases, there was a span of 27 bases. The CDR3 length is 18 residues.

This clonotype was obtained from a woman aged 25 to 39 with Graves' hyperthyroidism that later progressed to Graves' ophthalmopathy. This chain links TRBV20-1 with TRBJ2-2; TRBD2 might be the D (6 bases). The sequenced material came from blood. The chain's CDR3 is CSAQEEGVGRALTGELFF. DNA for the CDR3: TGCAGTGCCCAAGAGGAGGGTGTAGGGCGGGCCCTCACCGGGGAGCTGTTTTTT.